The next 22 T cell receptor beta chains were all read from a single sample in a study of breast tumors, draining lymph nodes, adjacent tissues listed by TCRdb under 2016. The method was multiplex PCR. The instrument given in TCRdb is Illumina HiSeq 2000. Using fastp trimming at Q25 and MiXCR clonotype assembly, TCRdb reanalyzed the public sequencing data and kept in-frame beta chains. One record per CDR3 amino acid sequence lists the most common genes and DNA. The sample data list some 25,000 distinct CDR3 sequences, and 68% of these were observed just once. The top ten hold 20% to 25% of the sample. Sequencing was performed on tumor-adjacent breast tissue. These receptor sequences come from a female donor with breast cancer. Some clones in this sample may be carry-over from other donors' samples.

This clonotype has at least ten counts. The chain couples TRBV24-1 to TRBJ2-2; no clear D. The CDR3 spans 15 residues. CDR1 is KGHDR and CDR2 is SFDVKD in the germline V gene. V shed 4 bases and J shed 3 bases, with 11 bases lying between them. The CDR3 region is CATSEPRMDTGELFF. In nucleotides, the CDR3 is TGTGCCACCAGTGAACCGAGGATGGACACCGGGGAGCTGTTTTTT.

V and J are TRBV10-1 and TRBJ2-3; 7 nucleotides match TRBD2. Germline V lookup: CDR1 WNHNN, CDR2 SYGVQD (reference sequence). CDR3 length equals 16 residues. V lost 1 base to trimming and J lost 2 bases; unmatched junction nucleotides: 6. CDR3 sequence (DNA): TGCGCCAGCAGTGAGTTCGGCGGGAGTATCACAGATACGCAGTATTTT. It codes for CASSEFGGSITDTQYF.

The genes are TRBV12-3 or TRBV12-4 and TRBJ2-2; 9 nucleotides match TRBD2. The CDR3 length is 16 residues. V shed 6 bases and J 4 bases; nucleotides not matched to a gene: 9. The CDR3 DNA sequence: TGTGCCAGCAGACCGACTAGCGGATCATTCACCGGGGAGCTGTTTTTT. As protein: CASRPTSGSFTGELFF.

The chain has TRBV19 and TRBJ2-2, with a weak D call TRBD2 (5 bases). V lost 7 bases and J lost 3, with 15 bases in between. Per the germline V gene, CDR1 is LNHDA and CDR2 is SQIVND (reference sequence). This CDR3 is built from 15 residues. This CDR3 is CASKRRGLDTGELFF. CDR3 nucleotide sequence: TGTGCCAGTAAAAGGAGAGGGTTGGACACCGGGGAGCTGTTTTTT.

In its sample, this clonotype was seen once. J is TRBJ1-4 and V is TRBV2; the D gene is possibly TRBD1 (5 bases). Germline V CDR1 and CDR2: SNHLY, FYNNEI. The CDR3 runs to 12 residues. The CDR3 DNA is TGTCTCACGGGGGCAACTAATGAAAAACTGTTTTTT. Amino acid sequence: CLTGATNEKLFF. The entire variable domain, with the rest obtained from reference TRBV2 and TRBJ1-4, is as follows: EPEVTQTPSHQVTQMGQEVILRCVPISNHLYFYWYRQILGQKVEFLVSFYNNEISEKSEIFDDQFSVERPDGSNFTLKIRSTKLEDSAMYFCLTGATNEKLFFGSGTQLSVL.

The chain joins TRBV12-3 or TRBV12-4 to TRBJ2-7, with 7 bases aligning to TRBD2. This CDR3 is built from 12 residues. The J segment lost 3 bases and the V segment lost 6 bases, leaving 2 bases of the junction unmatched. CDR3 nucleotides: TGTGCCAGCAGCCCGGGGGGCTACGAGCAGTACTTC. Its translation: CASSPGGYEQYF.

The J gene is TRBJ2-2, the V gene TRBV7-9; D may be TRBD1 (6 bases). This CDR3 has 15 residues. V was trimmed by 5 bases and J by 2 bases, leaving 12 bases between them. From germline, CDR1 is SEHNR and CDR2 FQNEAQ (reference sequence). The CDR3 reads CASSPGTPNTGELFF. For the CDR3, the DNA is TGTGCCAGCAGCCCCGGGACACCTAACACCGGGGAGCTGTTTTTT.

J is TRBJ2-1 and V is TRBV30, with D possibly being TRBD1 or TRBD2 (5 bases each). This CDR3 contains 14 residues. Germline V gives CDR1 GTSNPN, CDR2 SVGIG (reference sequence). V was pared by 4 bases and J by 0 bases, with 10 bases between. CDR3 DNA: TGTGCCTGGACAGGGACGAACTCCTACAATGAGCAGTTCTTC. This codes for CAWTGTNSYNEQFF.

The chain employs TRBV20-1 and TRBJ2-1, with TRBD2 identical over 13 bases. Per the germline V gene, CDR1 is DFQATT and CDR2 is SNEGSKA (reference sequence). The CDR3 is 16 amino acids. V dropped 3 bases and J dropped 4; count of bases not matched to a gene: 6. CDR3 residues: CSASTGLAGEYNEQFF. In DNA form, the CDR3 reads TGCAGTGCTAGCACTGGACTAGCGGGAGAATACAATGAGCAGTTCTTC.

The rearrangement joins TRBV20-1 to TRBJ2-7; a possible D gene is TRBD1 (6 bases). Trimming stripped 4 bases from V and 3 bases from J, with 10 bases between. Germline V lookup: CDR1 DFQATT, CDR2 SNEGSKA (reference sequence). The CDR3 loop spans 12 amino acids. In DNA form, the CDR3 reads TGCAGTGCTATGTGGACAGACTACGAGCAGTACTTC. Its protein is CSAMWTDYEQYF.

This CDR3 reads CASTREGLTLETQYF. In DNA form, the CDR3 reads TGTGCCAGCACCCGGGAAGGGCTAACCCTGGAGACCCAGTACTTC. The chain joins TRBV2 to TRBJ2-5; weak D call: TRBD2 (5 bases). The CDR3 is made up of 15 amino acids. Trimming cost V 7 bases and J 5 bases, with 20 bases left between them. Germline V gene sequence: CDR1 SNHLY, CDR2 FYNNEI.

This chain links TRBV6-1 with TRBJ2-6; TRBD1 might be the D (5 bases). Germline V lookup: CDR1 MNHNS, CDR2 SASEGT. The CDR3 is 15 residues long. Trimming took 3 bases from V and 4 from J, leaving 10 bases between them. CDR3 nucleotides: TGTGCCAGCAGTGACAGGGTTGCGGGGGCCAACGTCCTGACTTTC. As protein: CASSDRVAGANVLTF.

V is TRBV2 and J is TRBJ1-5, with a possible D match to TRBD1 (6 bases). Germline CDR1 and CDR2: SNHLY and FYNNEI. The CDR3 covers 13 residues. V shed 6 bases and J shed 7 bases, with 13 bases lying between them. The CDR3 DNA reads TGTGCCAGCAGCGAGGCAGGGGACCAGCCCCAGCATTTT. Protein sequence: CASSEAGDQPQHF.

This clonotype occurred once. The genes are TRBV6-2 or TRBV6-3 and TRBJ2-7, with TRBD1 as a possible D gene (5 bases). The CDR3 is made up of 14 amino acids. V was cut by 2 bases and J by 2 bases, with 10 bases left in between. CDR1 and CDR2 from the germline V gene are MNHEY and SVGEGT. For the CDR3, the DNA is TGTGCCAGCAGTTACCCTACAGGAGCCTACGAGCAGTACTTC. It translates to CASSYPTGAYEQYF.

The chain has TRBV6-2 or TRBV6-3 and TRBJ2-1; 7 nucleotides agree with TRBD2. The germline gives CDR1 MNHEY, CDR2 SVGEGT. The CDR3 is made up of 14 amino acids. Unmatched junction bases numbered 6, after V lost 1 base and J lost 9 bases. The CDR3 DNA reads TGTGCCAGCAGTTACTACTCTAGCGGTAGTGAGCAGTTCTTC. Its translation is CASSYYSSGSEQFF.

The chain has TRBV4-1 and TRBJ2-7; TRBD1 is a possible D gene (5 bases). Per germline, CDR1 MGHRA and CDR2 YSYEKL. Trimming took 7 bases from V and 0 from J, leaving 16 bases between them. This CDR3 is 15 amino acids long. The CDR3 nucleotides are TGCGCCAGCACCATGGACATACCGAGCTCCTACGAGCAGTACTTC. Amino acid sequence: CASTMDIPSSYEQYF.

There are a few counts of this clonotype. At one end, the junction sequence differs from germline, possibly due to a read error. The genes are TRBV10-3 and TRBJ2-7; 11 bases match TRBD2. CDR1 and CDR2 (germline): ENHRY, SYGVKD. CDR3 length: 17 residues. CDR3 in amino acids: CATKANIAGGTRDEQYF. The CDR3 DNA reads TGTGCGACAAAGGCCAACATAGCGGGAGGGACTAGGGACGAGCAGTACTTT.

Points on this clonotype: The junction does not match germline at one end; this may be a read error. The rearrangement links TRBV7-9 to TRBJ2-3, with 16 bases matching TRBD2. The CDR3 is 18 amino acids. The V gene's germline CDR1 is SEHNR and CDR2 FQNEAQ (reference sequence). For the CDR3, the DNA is TGTGCCAGCAGCCCGGGACTAGCGGGAGGGCGGGGCACGGATACGCAGTATTTT. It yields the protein CASSPGLAGGRGTDTQYF.

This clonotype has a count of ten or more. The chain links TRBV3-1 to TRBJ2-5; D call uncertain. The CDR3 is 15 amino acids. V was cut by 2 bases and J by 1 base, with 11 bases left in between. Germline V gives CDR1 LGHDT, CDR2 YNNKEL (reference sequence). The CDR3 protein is CASSQSVGTQETQYF. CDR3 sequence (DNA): TGTGCCAGCAGCCAATCTGTGGGAACCCAAGAGACCCAGTACTTC.

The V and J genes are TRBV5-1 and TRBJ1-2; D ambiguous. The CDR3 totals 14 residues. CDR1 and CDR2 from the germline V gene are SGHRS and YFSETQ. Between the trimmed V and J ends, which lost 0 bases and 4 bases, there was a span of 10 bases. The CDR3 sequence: CASSLEGMAYGYTF. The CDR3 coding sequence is TGCGCCAGCAGCTTGGAAGGGATGGCCTATGGCTACACCTTC.

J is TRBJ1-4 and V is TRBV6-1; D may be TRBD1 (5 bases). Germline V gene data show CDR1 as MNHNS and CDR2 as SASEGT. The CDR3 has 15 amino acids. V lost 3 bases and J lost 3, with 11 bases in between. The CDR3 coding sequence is TGTGCCAGCAGTGAGAGGCAGGGTCCTAATGAAAAACTGTTTTTT. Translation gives CASSERQGPNEKLFF.

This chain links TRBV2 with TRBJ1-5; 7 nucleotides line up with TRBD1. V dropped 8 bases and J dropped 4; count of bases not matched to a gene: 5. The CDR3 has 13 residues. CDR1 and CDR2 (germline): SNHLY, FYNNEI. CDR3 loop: CASSGTDNQPQHF. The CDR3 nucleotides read TGTGCCAGCTCCGGGACAGATAATCAGCCCCAGCATTTT.